This T cell receptor beta chain was observed in a study of T cells of healthy individuals. The CDR3 consists of 16 residues. Trimming removed 4 bases from V and 2 bases from J; junction bases left unmatched: 8. One entry per CDR3 protein results from TCRdb running MiXCR on the 5' RACE reads. Among 60,000 to 80,000 distinct CDR3 sequences listed, 16% were seen once. This clonotype was sampled from a human donor in good health. V usage is TRBV12-3 or TRBV12-4 and J usage is TRBJ1-3, with 7 positions matching TRBD1. The CDR3 nucleotides read TGTGCCAGCAGTTCAGGACAGGTTAACACTGGAAACACCATATATTTT. Translation gives CASSSGQVNTGNTIYF.